This TCR beta chain originates from a study of beta chain features in type 1 diabetes. On the study more broadly: Examination covered fewer than 110 million sorted cells spanning all samples.

Via the markers CD45RO/CCR7/CD25/CD127/CD95/CD27, stem cell-like memory, regulatory, central memory and naive CD4+ cells were sorted. Expressed TCRB transcripts were sequenced because the entire RNA isolate underwent reverse transcription. Assay used: immunoSEQ multiplex PCR; TCRdb lists only in-frame clones, some missing. The sample includes hundreds of thousands of clones, over 10% of them seen just once. Study results and caveats: Among all four CD4+ subsets, Type 1 diabetes patients had TCRB CDR3s that were moderately but significantly shorter.

The V end was cut by 5 bases, the J end by 4 bases, with 23 bases between. Germline V CDR1 and CDR2: SEHNR, FQNEAQ (reference sequence). The CDR3 is 17 amino acids. For this clone: Antigen: not known.

This chain connects TRBV7-9 to TRBJ1-2; D is uncertain. Input material: naive CD4+ T cells from blood. This sequence originates from a man aged 18 to 29 with type 1 diabetes. This CDR3 is CASSTPSAAELFYGYTF. CDR3 sequence (DNA): TGTGCCAGCAGCACCCCTAGCGCGGCAGAACTTTTCTATGGCTACACCTTC. The full variable domain, with the rest looked up from reference TRBV7-9 and TRBJ1-2, is DTGVSQNPRHKITKRGQNVTFRCDPISEHNRLYWYRQTLGQGPEFLTYFQNEAQLEKSRLLSDRFSAERPKGSFSTLEIQRTEQGDSAMYLCASSTPSAAELFYGYTFGSGTRLTVV.